This T cell receptor beta chain appears in the sequencing data of a study of cytomegalovirus exposure and HLA in healthy donors (dated 2017 in TCRdb). Background for the entire study: The 666 repertoires of the first cohort and the 120 validation repertoires were produced on the same platform, according to a later analysis. The study was designed to test whether signatures of past pathogen exposure could be identified by cataloging public T cell receptors. A separate validation cohort of approximately 130 different subjects was used in addition to the approximately 640-subject first cohort. High-throughput TCR immunosequencing, statistical association of individual TCRs with disease status, and machine learning were combined to predict cytomegalovirus infection status.

Library preparation used the immunoSEQ multiplex PCR assay. The authors processed their data as follows. A statistical classification framework was developed to diagnose cytomegalovirus status using the catalog of TCR beta chain sequences. In TCRdb, the immuneACCESS table is reduced to in-frame sequences with V and J assigned. These tables do not hold every clone; where another copy was compared, an unresolved V gene accounts for under half, and the others remain unexplained. For V, J and clone size, that table is used; D and trimming come from the DNA. Counted in this sample were some 140,000 clones; 86% of them appeared once. The top ten constitute about 2.8% of the sample. Separate from the approximately 730-subject first cohort, the validation cohort of roughly 110 subjects was the group to which the donors belonged. About this clone: It lacks a known antigen. No clone much larger than this one lies a single base away; base qualities are absent.

Study-wide conclusions, independent of this receptor: Most TCR sequences were observed very rarely across donors, whereas some public TCRs were present in many individuals. Cytomegalovirus status was reported to be diagnosed by the classifier with high specificity and sensitivity in both the original and validation cohorts. In a later analysis, TCRs clustered in the first cohort were found to also tend to co-occur in the 110 or so validation repertoires, with 94% of cluster scores above 0. Three of the identified cytomegalovirus-associated TCR beta chains were confirmed in vitro to be specific for cytomegalovirus antigens. The authors suggested that the approach could potentially be extended to other disease states and immunological phenotypes. All 120 repertoires were used to score co-occurrence in the validation cohort in a later analysis, because that analysis had no HLA typing for the cohort. In the study, 150 to 200 TCR beta chains were listed as associated with cytomegalovirus.

Sequenced material: PBMCs. The sequence was collected from a man in his late teens or twenties in good health and CMV-seronegative.

CDR3 protein: CASKQRGRGETQYF. The sequence in DNA is TGTGCCAGCAAGCAAAGAGGCCGGGGGGAGACCCAGTACTTC. The sequence is built from TRBV6-6 and TRBJ2-5; the D gene is perhaps TRBD2, from 6 matching bases. Counted from cysteine to phenylalanine, this CDR3 has 14 amino acids. Only CDR3 DNA is held: 42 bases, read in frame from base 1. CDR1 and CDR2, looked up from the germline V gene (reference sequence), are MNHNY and SVGAGI. Trimming removed 7 bases from V and 5 bases from J, leaving 17 bases between the germline ends.